This TCR beta chain was obtained from a study of beta chain features in type 1 diabetes. The investigators reverse transcribed all of the isolated RNA, so they sequenced expressed TCRB transcripts. The average output of naive, central memory and regulatory T cell samples was millions of reads. Sequencing used immunoSEQ multiplex PCR; TCRdb keeps in-frame clones, though not all of them. The sample gives about 170,000 clones, 7.8% of which show up once; 0.94% is in the top ten. This clone occurred a few times. Its antigen remains unidentified. Broader study findings: All four CD4+ subsets from Type 1 diabetes patients carried moderately but significantly shorter TCRB CDR3s. Patients' naive, central memory and regulatory TCRB repertoires appeared more alike than those of healthy donors. More deletions and fewer insertions at VDJ junctions were seen in type 1 diabetes patients. Reads derived from cDNA could over-represent cells showing high TCR expression.

Germline-derived CDR1 and CDR2 are LNHDA and SQIVND (reference sequence). Trimming stripped 5 bases from V and 6 bases from J, with 13 bases between. The CDR3 is 13 residues long. The sequenced material came from central memory CD4+ T cells from blood. The rearrangement links TRBV19 to TRBJ1-2, with D tentatively TRBD1 (6 bases). This receptor was obtained from a woman aged 40 to 50 with type 1 diabetes. CDR3 sequence reads: CASSVDRVDGYTF. CDR3 DNA: TGTGCCAGTAGTGTGGACAGAGTCGATGGCTACACCTTC.